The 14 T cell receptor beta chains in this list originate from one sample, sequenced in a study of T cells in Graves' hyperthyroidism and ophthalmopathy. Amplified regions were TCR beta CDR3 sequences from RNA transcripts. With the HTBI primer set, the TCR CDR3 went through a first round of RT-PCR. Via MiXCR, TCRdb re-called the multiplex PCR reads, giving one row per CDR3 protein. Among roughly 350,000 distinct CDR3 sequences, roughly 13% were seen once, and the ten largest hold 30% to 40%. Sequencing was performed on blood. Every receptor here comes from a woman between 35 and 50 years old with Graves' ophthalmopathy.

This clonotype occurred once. The chain's CDR3 is CASSYSGTGRDNEQFF. CDR3 in DNA: TGTGCCAGCAGTTACTCGGGGACTGGCAGAGACAATGAGCAGTTCTTC. This chain connects TRBV6-5 to TRBJ2-1; the D gene is possibly TRBD2 (6 bases). Germline CDR1 reads MNHEY; CDR2 reads SVGAGI. This CDR3 comprises 16 residues. V was trimmed by 0 bases and J by 5 bases, leaving 14 bases between them.

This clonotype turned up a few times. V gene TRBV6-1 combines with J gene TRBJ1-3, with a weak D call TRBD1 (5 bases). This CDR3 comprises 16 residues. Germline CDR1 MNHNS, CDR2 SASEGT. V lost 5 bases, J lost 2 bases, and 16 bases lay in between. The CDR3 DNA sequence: TGTGCCAGCAGTCCGGGGGGATTTGCAGCTGGAAACACCATATATTTT. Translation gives CASSPGGFAAGNTIYF.

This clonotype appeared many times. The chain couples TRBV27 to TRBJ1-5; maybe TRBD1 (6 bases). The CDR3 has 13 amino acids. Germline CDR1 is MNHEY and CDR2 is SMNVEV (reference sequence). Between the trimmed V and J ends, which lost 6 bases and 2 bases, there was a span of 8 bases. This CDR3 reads CASRRTGNQPQHF. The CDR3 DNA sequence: TGTGCCAGCAGGCGGACAGGCAATCAGCCCCAGCATTTT.

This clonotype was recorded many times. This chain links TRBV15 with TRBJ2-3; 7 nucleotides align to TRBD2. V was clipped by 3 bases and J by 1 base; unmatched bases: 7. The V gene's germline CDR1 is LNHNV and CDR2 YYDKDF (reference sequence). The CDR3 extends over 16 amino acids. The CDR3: CATSSGLSGGTDTQYF. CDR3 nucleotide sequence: TGTGCCACCAGCAGTGGATTGAGCGGGGGCACAGATACGCAGTATTTT.

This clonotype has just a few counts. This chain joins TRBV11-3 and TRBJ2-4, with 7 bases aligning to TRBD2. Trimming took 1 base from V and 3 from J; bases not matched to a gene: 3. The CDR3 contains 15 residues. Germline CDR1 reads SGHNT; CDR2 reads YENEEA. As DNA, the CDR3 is TGTGCCAGCAGCTTAGGAGGGAGGGACAAAAACATTCAGTACTTC. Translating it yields CASSLGGRDKNIQYF. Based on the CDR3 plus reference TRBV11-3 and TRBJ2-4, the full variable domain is EAGVVQSPRYKIIEKKQPVAFWCNPISGHNTLYWYLQNLGQGPELLIRYENEEAVDDSQLPKDRFSAERLKGVDSTLKIQPAELGDSAVYLCASSLGGRDKNIQYFGAGTRLSVL.

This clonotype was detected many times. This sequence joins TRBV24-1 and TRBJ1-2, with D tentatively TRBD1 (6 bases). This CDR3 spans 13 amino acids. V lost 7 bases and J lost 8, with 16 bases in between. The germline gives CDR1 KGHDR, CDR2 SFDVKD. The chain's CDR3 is CATSTDRFGGYTF. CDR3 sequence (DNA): TGTGCCACCAGCACCGACAGGTTTGGCGGCTACACCTTC.

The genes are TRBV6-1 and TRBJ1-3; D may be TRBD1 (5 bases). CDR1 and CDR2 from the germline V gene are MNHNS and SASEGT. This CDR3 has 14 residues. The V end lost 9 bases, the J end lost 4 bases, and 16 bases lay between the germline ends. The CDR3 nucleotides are TGTGCCAGTAGTAGTCGGGGACGCGGAAACACCATATATTTT. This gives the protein CASSSRGRGNTIYF.

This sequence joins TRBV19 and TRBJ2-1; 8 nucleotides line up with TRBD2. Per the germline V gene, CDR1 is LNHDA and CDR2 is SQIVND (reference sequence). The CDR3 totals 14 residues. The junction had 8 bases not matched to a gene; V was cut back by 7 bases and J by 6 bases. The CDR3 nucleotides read TGTGCCAGTATGGGGTACGGGACTAGCAATGAGCAGTTCTTC. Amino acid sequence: CASMGYGTSNEQFF.

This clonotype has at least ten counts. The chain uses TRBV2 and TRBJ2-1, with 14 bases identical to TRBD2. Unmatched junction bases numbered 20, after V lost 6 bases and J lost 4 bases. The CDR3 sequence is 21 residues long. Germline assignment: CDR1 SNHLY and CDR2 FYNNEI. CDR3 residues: CASSYRVGLAGEVGPYNEQFF. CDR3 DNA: TGTGCCAGCAGCTACAGAGTGGGACTAGCGGGAGAGGTGGGGCCTTACAATGAGCAGTTCTTC.

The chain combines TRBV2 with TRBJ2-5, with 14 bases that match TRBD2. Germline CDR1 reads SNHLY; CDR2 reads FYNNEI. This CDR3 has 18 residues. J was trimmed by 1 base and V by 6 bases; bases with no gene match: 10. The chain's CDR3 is CASRRSWTSGGLQETQYF. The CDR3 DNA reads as TGTGCCAGCAGACGATCTTGGACTAGCGGGGGGCTCCAAGAGACCCAGTACTTC.

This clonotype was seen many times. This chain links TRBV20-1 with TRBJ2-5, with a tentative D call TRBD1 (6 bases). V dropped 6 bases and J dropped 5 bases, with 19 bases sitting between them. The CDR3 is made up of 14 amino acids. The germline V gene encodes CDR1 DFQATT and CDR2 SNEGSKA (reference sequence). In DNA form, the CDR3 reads TGCAGTGCAACCGGGACACGGAGTTCGGAGACCCAGTACTTC. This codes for CSATGTRSSETQYF.

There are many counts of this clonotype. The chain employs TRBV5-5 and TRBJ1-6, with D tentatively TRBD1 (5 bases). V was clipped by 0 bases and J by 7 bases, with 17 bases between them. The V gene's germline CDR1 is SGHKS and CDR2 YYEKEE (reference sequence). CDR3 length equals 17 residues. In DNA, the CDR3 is TGTGCCAGCAGCTTGGAGTTGAGCCAGGGAAGAAATTCACCCCTCCACTTT. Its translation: CASSLELSQGRNSPLHF. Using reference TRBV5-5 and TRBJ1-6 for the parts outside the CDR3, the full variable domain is DAGVTQSPTHLIKTRGQQVTLRCSPISGHKSVSWYQQVLGQGPQFIFQYYEKEERGRGNFPDRFSARQFPNYSSELNVNALLLGDSALYLCASSLELSQGRNSPLHFGNGTRLTVT.

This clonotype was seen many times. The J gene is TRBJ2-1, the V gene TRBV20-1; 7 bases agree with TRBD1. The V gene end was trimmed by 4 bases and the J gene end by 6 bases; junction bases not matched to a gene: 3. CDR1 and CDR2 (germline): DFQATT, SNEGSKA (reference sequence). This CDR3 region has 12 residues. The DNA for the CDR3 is TGCAGTGCTATCCGGGACAGCAATGAGCAGTTCTTC. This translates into CSAIRDSNEQFF.

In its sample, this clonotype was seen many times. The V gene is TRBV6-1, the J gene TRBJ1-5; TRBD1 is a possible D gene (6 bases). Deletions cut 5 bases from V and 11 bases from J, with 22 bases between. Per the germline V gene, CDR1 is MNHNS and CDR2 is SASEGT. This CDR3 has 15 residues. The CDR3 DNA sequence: TGTGCCAGCAGTAGCCCGATGGGGGGACATCTCGCCCAGCATTTT. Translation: CASSSPMGGHLAQHF.